Listed below are T cell receptor beta chains from one sample, sequenced in a study of shared T cell receptors in the human thymus. Produced via immunoSEQ multiplex PCR; TCRdb's table is partial and in-frame only. The sample includes under 850,000 clones, 88% of them seen just once. This same sample was also taken into another study, of human thymus T cells.

Sequenced: thymocytes. The receptor set was obtained from a boy in the first two years of life with a congenital heart defect. Both conserved end residues are part of each CDR3.

V	CDR3
TRBV27	CASSLSARSLPRIGEQFF
TRBV4-3	CASSQEFLAIVTGELFF
TRBV4-3	CASSPGQGASNQPQHF
TRBV4-1	CASSQEEERLGLSHPYEQYF
TRBV12-5	CASGLGGHKGSGPQHF
TRBV5-1	CASSLGALGYEQYF
TRBV27	CASTFGQGATEAFF
TRBV6-1	CASSEACKSIPNYGYTF
TRBV7-3	CASSPKPGTSGLNTGELFF
TRBV7-6	CASSADRGGTRGPDEQFF
TRBV11-3	CASSCSGRPRRGPHTHTQYF
TRBV18	CASSPAGTGGRNEQFF
TRBV7-9	CASSLDGELHRRNTIYF
TRBV7-9	CASSLGSLAGGNYNEQFF
TRBV9	CASSVGGRRNTIYF
TRBV7-9	CASSLGSQASPSTDTQYF
TRBV28	CASSFGQGGVDQPQHF
TRBV14	CASSQVATAHGSNEQFF
TRBV5-1	CASSLPSRGLAVGTGELFF
TRBV5-1	CASSSWGGEHTGELFF
TRBV28	CASSLLGDRLGLNYGYTF
TRBV5-1	CASSLVRQGYLYEQYF
TRBV28	CASSLAGQVRTSEYYEQYF
TRBV5-3	CARSLRLAGVPQETQYF
TRBV25-1	CASSASTSEGTDTQYF
TRBV18	CASSYREKVAGNTIYF
TRBV30	CAWRRPRYQETQYF
TRBV7-8	CASSQTSGSSTDTQYF
TRBV28	CASNPIAGEPYNEQFF
TRBV15	CATSTLQRDRIYYSNQPQHF
TRBV6-6	CASSSPDRGLSYEQYF
TRBV7-9	CASSGEGLEHYEQYF
TRBV4-3	CASSPSGANVLTF
TRBV27	CASSLNEGHQETQYF
TRBV28	CASSFRPIAGASTDTQYF
TRBV5-4	CASSLAETSGGNEQFF
TRBV7-2	CASSPPGVGGYTF
TRBV11-3	CASSLDPFYEQYF
TRBV9	CASSVEARIYGYTF
TRBV6-4	CASGGQAVTEAFF
TRBV15	CATSQSTDTQYF
TRBV5-6	CASSSGSMGSYEQYF
TRBV6-1	CASSEVRGQGGQPQHF
TRBV6-6	CASSIRQGRKDTIYF
TRBV18	CASSPRTSGMPVGNEQFF
TRBV10-3	CAISDSKVRTNEKLFF
TRBV5-4	CASSLLAGADTQYF
TRBV5-4	CASSLASSGKAYNEQFF
TRBV5-1	CASSPGRIGSYNEQFF
TRBV4-2	CASSQDRQTGQEQYF
TRBV27	CASSPRDRGDTEAFF
TRBV19	CASSQRELAGNLGYQETQYF
TRBV29-1	CSVEDIGGLNTEAFF
TRBV4-2	CASSPWTSGGGHEQFF
TRBV7-9	CASSAGGRSYEQYF
TRBV19	CASSISGRRKLFF
TRBV5-8	CASSPVGQGAYEQYF
TRBV7-8	CASSLVTRGYSYEQYF